The table lists the clone carrying this T cell receptor (beta chain) with a few counts. Antigen specificity is unknown. CDR3 length: 14 residues. V gave up 0 bases and J gave up 2 bases, with 8 bases separating them. CDR1 and CDR2 from the germline V gene are ENHRY and SYGVKD. TCRdb reprocessed the reads with MiXCR, giving one entry per CDR3 protein. Altogether around 58,000 distinct CDR3 sequences are present, 20% to 25% being singletons, with the ten largest covering 65% to 75%. This sample is part of a study of T cell repertoires in cytomegalovirus infection. Study as a whole: Researchers turned to recently identified HLA-C-restricted CMV epitopes as well as well-studied HLA-B-restricted ones. Both a matching HLA type and CMV infection were indicated by public TCR beta signatures.

Overall study results and limits: The ex vivo response was dominated by HLA-C-restricted CMV-specific TCR beta clonotypes. Cumulative frequency (of public TCR beta family members) identified carriers of CMV plus the relevant HLA.

The specimen comprised CD8+ T cells from cultured PBMCs, sampled from culture after CMV antigen stimulation. V is TRBV10-3 and J is TRBJ2-7; tentatively, D is TRBD1 or TRBD2 (5 bases each). This clonotype originated in a human donor in good health (CMV status not recorded). Some clones in this sample may be carry-over from other donors' samples. CDR3 nucleotide sequence: TGTGCCATCAGTGAGTCGGGGGTGACCTACGAGCAGTACTTC. Encoded protein: CAISESGVTYEQYF.